The following is a T cell receptor (beta chain) sequence with its context. It lacks a known antigen. One base away there is no much larger clone; base qualities are not given. This sample is part of a study of T-cell memory formation after mild COVID-19 (dated by TCRdb to the early 2020s). Describing the broader study: TCR sequence clusters from the two donors were largely donor specific. In two donors, T-cell clones that expanded and contracted after mild COVID-19 were followed by sequencing TCRalpha and TCRbeta repertoires longitudinally. The cohort comprised two young, previously healthy adult volunteers, one female and one male.

The CDR3 numbers 14 residues from cysteine through phenylalanine. Only the CDR3 DNA stays, 42 bases, in frame from base 1. Deletion took 6 bases off V and 4 bases off J, with a span of 15 bases between the germline ends. PBMCs were isolated by Ficoll-Paque density gradient centrifugation. The investigation overall reported the following: Some responding clones were found in pre-infection memory, which suggests that pre-existing cross-reactive memory T cells took part in the SARS-CoV-2 response. SARS-CoV-2 specificity was not confirmed for the second-wave clones peaking on day 37. Contracting CD4+ clones were found mainly in CM and EM memory subsets, while CD8+ clones were enriched in EMRA. Balanced CD4/CD8 phenotypes were observed for clones contracting from day 15 to 85, whereas a bias towards CD4+ was observed for a second wave of clones expanding from day 15 to 37. Only a couple of mild cases were covered in the study, and larger cohorts including severe cases with pre-infection samples were considered necessary.

The reads were generated on an Illumina NovaSeq 6000. TCRalpha and TCRbeta cDNA libraries were constructed by 5'RACE with constant-segment primers, with sample barcodes and unique molecular identifiers being introduced. Trizol reagent was used to extract RNA from every sample. Amplification of the libraries took two PCR steps, and the second step added a second sample barcode plus Illumina TruSeq adapters. The libraries were sequenced on an Illumina NovaSeq using 2 x 150 bp paired-end reads. The study's processing was this. With migec v1.2.7, reads were demultiplexed and then collapsed into UMI-guided consensus sequences. Using mixcr v2.1.11, UMI consensuses were aligned to TRA and TRB V and J templates and then assembled into clonotypes. A clonotype was counted as expanded or contracted only when both edgeR and NoisET called the clonotype significant, with the noise models trained on biological replicates. For edgeR calls, the cutoffs were a false discovery rate-adjusted p below 0.01 and a log2 fold-change threshold of 1. As an exploratory analysis of dynamics, max-normalized trajectories of the 1000 most abundant clonotypes were examined with PCA combined with hierarchical clustering. The CD4 or CD8 phenotype of responding clones was assigned using the separately sequenced CD4+ and CD8+ repertoires. TCRdb took the public reads, trimmed them with fastp at Q25, ran MiXCR for clone calling and kept in-frame beta chains. A single entry per CDR3 protein holds the most common genes and DNA from its merged rows. Here the V and J calls rest on TCRdb's processing, not on the authors' analysis. Here the sample has 250,000 to 300,000 distinct CDR3 sequences; about a sixth occur a single time. The ten largest clones add up to about a fifth of the sample.

This receptor chain uses TRBV12-3 or TRBV12-4 and TRBJ1-1; the D gene lacks a confident call. This receptor was taken from a man aged 18 to 30 who had mild COVID-19 (a few samples of this study predate the infection). The sample titles of this study are shuffled in the database, so cell type and time point are left out; the donor was told from shared clones. Sequences were obtained from PBMCs or a T cell subset sorted from them (not recorded which). The CDR3 protein is CASSTAGFGTEAFF. The bases are TGTGCCAGCAGCACCGCGGGGTTTGGCACTGAAGCTTTCTTT.